The clone carrying this T cell receptor (beta chain) was seen only a few times. This entry comes from a study of T cell changes during pregnancy in multiple sclerosis. Sequencing was performed with immunoSEQ multiplex PCR; in TCRdb, only in-frame clones are kept and a portion is missing. The repertoire has 40,000 to 65,000 clones, around 94% of them found once; the top ten carry about 0.25%. Specimen: CD4+ T cells from peripheral blood mononuclear cells, collected in the third trimester of pregnancy. This receptor was taken from a female donor with multiple sclerosis, enrolled in a pregnancy study.

The CDR3 protein is CASSPRSQSGNGEQYF. As DNA, the CDR3 is TGTGCCAGCAGCCCCCGGTCTCAGAGCGGGAATGGCGAGCAGTACTTC. V is TRBV9 and J is TRBJ2-7; 7 bases fit TRBD2. Germline lookup yields CDR1 SGDLS and CDR2 YYNGEE. This CDR3 contains 16 residues. V lost 4 bases, J lost 6 bases, and 16 bases stayed unmatched.